The 18 T cell receptor beta chains in this list originate from one sample, sequenced in a study of T cells after yellow fever vaccination. A single record per CDR3 protein comes from TCRdb applying MiXCR to the 5' RACE reads. This sample has just under 600,000 distinct CDR3 sequences; roughly 14% occur once, and the top ten carry roughly 13%. Sequencing was performed on PBMCs, taken on the day of the yellow fever booster vaccination. These receptors were obtained from a man aged 25-45 years who received the YFV17D yellow fever vaccine.

This clonotype has only a few counts. The V call is TRBV15, the J call TRBJ2-5; D possibly corresponds to TRBD2 (6 bases). Trimming removed 2 bases from V and 4 bases from J, with 14 bases in between. The CDR3 length is 15 residues. CDR1 and CDR2 (germline): LNHNV, YYDKDF (reference sequence). CDR3: CATSRTWGVTETQYF. The CDR3 nucleotides read TGTGCCACCAGCAGAACATGGGGGGTGACAGAGACCCAGTACTTC.

The chain recombines TRBV28 with TRBJ2-2; no firm D call. This CDR3 is built from 11 residues. Trimming pared 7 bases from V and 8 bases from J, leaving 8 bases between. Germline loops: CDR1 MDHEN, CDR2 SYDVKM. The CDR3 coding sequence is TGTGCCAGCAATTGGCGGGGGGAGCTGTTTTTT. This sequence encodes CASNWRGELFF.

The chain is built from TRBV18 and TRBJ1-1; D is uncertain. V lost 3 bases and J 4 bases, leaving 12 bases between the germline ends. Germline CDR1 is KGHSH and CDR2 is LQKENI. CDR3 size: 14 residues. CDR3 region: CASSPDAISTEAFF. The DNA of the CDR3 is TGTGCCAGCTCACCCGACGCGATCAGCACTGAAGCTTTCTTT. The variable domain in full, with the rest retrieved from reference TRBV18 and TRBJ1-1, is NAGVMQNPRHLVRRRGQEARLRCSPMKGHSHVYWYRQLPEEGLKFMVYLQKENIIDESGMPKERFSAEFPKEGPSILRIQQVVRGDSAAYFCASSPDAISTEAFFGQGTRLTVV.

This clonotype was observed a handful of times. The rearrangement links TRBV11-2 to TRBJ2-3; 11 bases agree with TRBD2. Germline V CDR1 and CDR2: SGHAT, FQNNGV. J gave up 0 bases and V 3 bases, and 2 bases lay outside the gene matches. The CDR3 spans 16 residues. CDR3 nucleotide sequence: TGTGCCAGCAGCTTTCTAGCGGGAGGTAGCACAGATACGCAGTATTTT. This encodes CASSFLAGGSTDTQYF.

This chain joins TRBV12-3 or TRBV12-4 and TRBJ1-4; 10 bases match TRBD1. This CDR3 region has 14 residues. The V segment lost 10 bases and the J segment 8 bases; nucleotides outside the gene matches: 10. CDR3: CAISFRDRGEKLFF. The DNA of the CDR3 is TGTGCCATCTCGTTCCGGGACAGGGGCGAAAAACTGTTTTTT.

The CDR3 DNA reads TGTGCCACCAGCTACTCCCTTGTTAGCACAGATACGCAGTATTTT. It translates to CATSYSLVSTDTQYF. The rearrangement joins TRBV15 to TRBJ2-3, with D unclear. The V and J ends lost 5 bases and 0 bases respectively, with 12 bases between them. The CDR3 has 15 residues. In germline, CDR1 is LNHNV, CDR2 YYDKDF (reference sequence).

In its sample, this clonotype was seen a few times. The chain combines TRBV3-1 with TRBJ2-1; TRBD2 agrees at 10 bases. Germline V gives CDR1 LGHDT, CDR2 YNNKEL (reference sequence). CDR3 length: 15 amino acids. Unmatched junction bases numbered 6, after V lost 0 bases and J lost 10 bases. The chain's CDR3 is CASSQEAGGPREQFF. CDR3 sequence (DNA): TGTGCCAGCAGCCAAGAAGCGGGAGGGCCCCGGGAGCAGTTCTTC.

In the case of this clonotype: One end of the junction does not line up with germline, which may come from a read error. The chain recombines TRBV20-1 with TRBJ2-1; D ambiguous. The germline V gene encodes CDR1 DFQATT and CDR2 SNEGSKA (reference sequence). The CDR3 extends over 16 amino acids. CDR3 DNA sequence: TGCAGTGCTAGGTTGGAAACGGGCCCACTCTACAATGAGCAGCTCTTC. Protein: CSARLETGPLYNEQLF.

This clonotype was observed a handful of times. This chain uses TRBV5-1 with TRBJ2-2; 7 bases agree with TRBD2. V shed 6 bases and J 6 bases; nucleotides not matched to a gene: 14. The CDR3 length is 16 residues. Per the germline V gene, CDR1 is SGHRS and CDR2 is YFSETQ. CDR3 in amino acids: CASNIGTGGSAGELFF. The CDR3 DNA reads as TGCGCCAGCAATATAGGAACTGGCGGGAGCGCCGGGGAGCTGTTTTTT.

This clonotype was recorded at least ten times. This chain uses TRBV24-1 with TRBJ2-1, with unresolved D. The CDR3 covers 15 residues. V was shortened by 2 bases and J by 4 bases, with 11 bases between the two germline ends. In germline, CDR1 is KGHDR, CDR2 SFDVKD. The CDR3 reads CATSDSGVGYNEQFF. DNA of the CDR3: TGTGCCACCAGTGATTCTGGGGTGGGGTACAATGAGCAGTTCTTC.

There are a few counts of this clonotype. The CDR3 sequence is CASSLAPPSGRGDEQFF. CDR3 nucleotides: TGTGCCAGCAGCTTAGCCCCTCCTAGCGGGAGGGGGGATGAGCAGTTCTTC. J is TRBJ2-1 and V is TRBV7-2, with 12 bases that match TRBD2. The ends lost 0 bases at V and 8 bases at J; junction bases unmatched: 8. This CDR3 is built from 17 residues. Germline CDR1 SGHTA, CDR2 FQGNSA.

The genes are TRBV5-6 and TRBJ2-1; D gene uncertain. The CDR3 length is 13 residues. Germline V gene lookup returns CDR1 SGHDT and CDR2 YYEEEE. Trimming removed 4 bases from V and 7 bases from J, with 12 bases in between. In DNA, the CDR3 is TGTGCCAGCAGCAAATTGAGTTGGAATGAGCAGTTCTTC. Its translation: CASSKLSWNEQFF. Using reference TRBV5-6 and TRBJ2-1 for the parts outside the CDR3, the full variable domain is DAGVTQSPTHLIKTRGQQVTLRCSPKSGHDTVSWYQQALGQGPQFIFQYYEEEERQRGNFPDRFSGHQFPNYSSELNVNALLLGDSALYLCASSKLSWNEQFFGPGTRLTVL.

This clonotype was observed a handful of times. The chain is built from TRBV6-1 and TRBJ1-1; 7 positions match TRBD1. Trimming cost V 2 bases and J 0 bases; bases outside gene matches: 9. The CDR3 totals 17 residues. CDR1 and CDR2 from the germline V gene are MNHNS and SASEGT. CDR3 loop: CASSETLTGVVNTEAFF. In DNA, the CDR3 is TGTGCCAGCAGTGAAACTTTAACAGGGGTGGTGAACACTGAAGCTTTCTTT.

This clonotype has more than one count but fewer than ten. The V gene is TRBV28, the J gene TRBJ2-7; D may correspond to TRBD1 or TRBD2 (5 bases each). The CDR3 sequence is 12 residues long. V lost 10 bases and J lost 2, with 12 bases in between. Germline CDR1 and CDR2: MDHEN and SYDVKM. The CDR3 is CATGKGPYEQYF. CDR3 nucleotide sequence: TGTGCCACCGGGAAGGGGCCCTACGAGCAGTACTTC.

This clonotype was picked up a small number of times. The rearrangement joins TRBV18 to TRBJ2-5; TRBD1 matches 9 bases. Germline V gene data show CDR1 as KGHSH and CDR2 as LQKENI. This CDR3 is 14 amino acids long. The junction had 4 bases not matched to a gene; V was cut back by 3 bases and J by 5 bases. The chain's CDR3 is CASSPTTGGETQYF. In nucleotides, the CDR3 is TGTGCCAGCTCACCTACGACAGGGGGTGAGACCCAGTACTTC.

Only a few counts were recorded for this clonotype. The rearrangement links TRBV4-3 to TRBJ1-1; D gene ambiguous. CDR1 LGHNA and CDR2 YSLEER come from the germline V gene. This CDR3 has 15 residues. Deletions cut 0 bases from V and 6 bases from J, with 14 bases between. CDR3 in amino acids: CASSQEIAAASEAFF. CDR3 in DNA: TGCGCCAGCAGCCAAGAAATCGCGGCAGCATCTGAAGCTTTCTTT.

This clonotype was seen a few times. This chain uses TRBV28 with TRBJ1-5; D call uncertain. The germline V gene has CDR1 MDHEN and CDR2 SYDVKM. The CDR3 runs to 13 residues. Trimming removed 8 bases at V and 0 bases at J, with 8 bases between. CDR3 sequence (DNA): TGTGCCAGCCTGGGTCTTAGCAATCAGCCCCAGCATTTT. This sequence encodes CASLGLSNQPQHF.

This chain uses TRBV21-1 with TRBJ2-7; the D call TRBD2 from the table was never checked on the DNA. TRBV21-1 is flagged as a pseudogene. This CDR3 region has 19 residues. CDR3 region: CASSPIHPGGISPLDEQYF. CDR3 in DNA: TGTGCCAGCAGCCCGATTCATCCGGGAGGAATCTCCCCTCTCGACGAGCAGTACTTC.